This TCR beta chain was recovered during a study of cytomegalovirus exposure and HLA in healthy donors. Primers included in the PCR were 60 Vbeta and 13 Jbeta primers. Profiling relied on immunoSEQ multiplex PCR, and the TCRdb table lists in-frame clones only, not all of them. The sample lists 120,000 or so clones, just over 65% occurring once. CDR1 MGHDK and CDR2 SYGVNS come from the germline V gene. CDR3 length: 11 residues. The V end was cut by 6 bases, the J end by 1 base, with 3 bases between. The sample comprised PBMCs. This sequence was found in a man between 18 and 29 years old in good health and CMV-seronegative. The rearrangement uses TRBV25-1 and TRBJ1-1; no clear D gene. The CDR3: CASRQNTEAFF. CDR3 sequence (DNA): TGTGCCAGCAGACAGAACACTGAAGCTTTCTTT.